A single sample is the source of the 27 T cell receptor beta chains below, sequenced in a study of shared clonotypes between healthy human individuals. Here immunoSEQ multiplex PCR was the method, and the copy in TCRdb shows in-frame clones only, minus some. The repertoire has roughly 490,000 clones, 76% of them found once; the top ten carry 13%. The material sequenced was PBMCs. Receptors were obtained from a middle-aged woman in good health. Some clones in this sample may be carry-over from other donors' samples.

The V gene is TRBV4-1, the J gene TRBJ2-3; TRBD2 agrees at 12 bases. The germline V gene has CDR1 MGHRA and CDR2 YSYEKL. V was clipped by 0 bases and J by 4 bases; unmatched bases: 11. The CDR3 loop spans 19 amino acids. CDR3 in DNA: TGCGCCAGCAGCCAAGATAGGAGACTAGCGGGAGAGGGTGCAGATACGCAGTATTTT. It codes for CASSQDRRLAGEGADTQYF.

The chain links TRBV18 to TRBJ2-2; 9 nucleotides align to TRBD1. This CDR3 is 16 amino acids long. Germline trimming cut 3 bases from V and 5 bases from J; bases unmatched to any gene: 7. The germline V gene encodes CDR1 KGHSH and CDR2 LQKENI. Here the CDR3 DNA reads TGTGCCAGCTCACCCCGTGGGACAGGGAGTACCGGGGAGCTGTTTTTT. Amino acids: CASSPRGTGSTGELFF.

This clone has only one observation. The chain has TRBV18 and TRBJ1-4; tentatively, D is TRBD1 (6 bases). The V gene's germline CDR1 is KGHSH and CDR2 LQKENI. This CDR3 comprises 15 residues. Trimming took 5 bases from V and 5 from J, leaving 15 bases between them. Here the CDR3 reads CASSSKQGGNEKLFF. CDR3 in DNA: TGTGCCAGCTCAAGCAAACAGGGCGGAAATGAAAAACTGTTTTTT.

This clone showed up many times. The J gene is TRBJ1-2, the V gene TRBV7-9, with a possible D match to TRBD1 (5 bases). The CDR3 length is 14 residues. The germline CDR1 and CDR2 sequences are SEHNR and FQNEAQ (reference sequence). The ends were cut back, 0 bases at V and 5 bases at J, with 10 bases in the middle. The CDR3 coding sequence is TGTGCCAGCAGCTTAGCCGGGACCGCATATGGCTACACCTTC. Protein: CASSLAGTAYGYTF.

The V and J genes are TRBV5-1 and TRBJ2-2; 14 bases are shared with TRBD2. The V gene end was trimmed by 1 base and the J gene end by 7 bases; junction bases not matched to a gene: 3. Germline loops: CDR1 SGHRS, CDR2 YFSETQ. CDR3 length: 16 residues. The CDR3 sequence is CASSLTGTSGGGELFF. The DNA for the CDR3 is TGCGCCAGCAGCTTGACCGGGACTAGCGGGGGCGGGGAGCTGTTTTTT. The whole variable domain, filled in from reference TRBV5-1 and TRBJ2-2, reads KAGVTQTPRYLIKTRGQQVTLSCSPISGHRSVSWYQQTPGQGLQFLFEYFSETQRNKGNFPGRFSGRQFSNSRSEMNVSTLELGDSALYLCASSLTGTSGGGELFFGEGSRLTVL.

V gene TRBV18 combines with J gene TRBJ1-4; TRBD1 aligns across 7 bases. CDR3 length: 17 amino acids. V lost 3 bases, J lost 0 bases, and 7 bases stayed unmatched. Germline V gives CDR1 KGHSH, CDR2 LQKENI. The CDR3 reads CASSPMGQRATNEKLFF. The CDR3, as DNA: TGTGCCAGCTCACCCATGGGACAGCGTGCAACTAATGAAAAACTGTTTTTT.

This clone was observed many times. Other DNA variants within this sample encode the same CDR3. The CDR3 loop is CASSHPGGMSGETQYF. DNA for the CDR3: TGTGCCAGCAGCCACCCTGGCGGGATGTCTGGAGAGACCCAGTACTTC. V is TRBV14 and J is TRBJ2-5, with D perhaps matching TRBD2 (6 bases). Trimming took 3 bases from V and 4 from J, leaving 18 bases between them. The germline V gene encodes CDR1 SGHDN and CDR2 FVKESK. The CDR3 sequence is 16 residues long. Complete variable domain (other parts from reference TRBV14 and TRBJ2-5): EAGVTQFPSHSVIEKGQTVTLRCDPISGHDNLYWYRRVMGKEIKFLLHFVKESKQDESGMPNNRFLAERTGGTYSTLKVQPAELEDSGVYFCASSHPGGMSGETQYFGPGTRLLVL.

The chain uses TRBV4-3 and TRBJ2-7; 7 bases align to TRBD2. Germline CDR1 and CDR2: LGHNA and YSLEER. The V and J ends lost 0 bases and 0 bases, in that order; junction bases with no gene match: 2. The CDR3 has 15 amino acids. This chain's CDR3 is CASSQEGGSSYEQYF. CDR3 sequence (DNA): TGCGCCAGCAGCCAAGAGGGGGGGAGCTCCTACGAGCAGTACTTC.

The rearrangement links TRBV7-8 to TRBJ2-1; TRBD2 matches 13 bases. Germline V lookup: CDR1 SGHVS, CDR2 FQNEAQ. The CDR3 has 16 amino acids. Germline trimming cut 5 bases from V and 2 bases from J; bases unmatched to any gene: 3. The CDR3 here is CASSKGTSGTYNEQFF. Written as DNA, the CDR3 is TGTGCCAGCAGCAAGGGGACTAGCGGGACCTACAATGAGCAGTTCTTC.

This clone was found many times. This chain links TRBV5-1 with TRBJ2-1; TRBD2 agrees at 7 bases. The germline CDR1 and CDR2 sequences are SGHRS and YFSETQ. V lost 0 bases and J lost 4; bases outside the gene matches: 4. This CDR3 comprises 15 residues. The CDR3 spells CASSLEAGPYNEQFF. The CDR3 DNA is TGCGCCAGCAGCTTGGAAGCGGGACCATACAATGAGCAGTTCTTC.

V usage is TRBV21-1 and J usage is TRBJ2-7; no check of the table's D call, TRBD1, against the DNA was made. TRBV21-1 has pseudogene status. This CDR3 has 15 amino acids. The CDR3 DNA follows: TGTGCCAGCAGCCGACAGGGGGCGCTTGCCTACGAGCAGTACTTC. The encoded protein is CASSRQGALAYEQYF.

The chain joins TRBV11-1 to TRBJ2-1; D is undetermined. Trimming removed 5 bases at V and 5 bases at J, with 16 bases between. CDR1 and CDR2 (germline): SGHAT, FQDESV (reference sequence). This CDR3 is 15 amino acids long. The DNA of the CDR3 is TGTGCCAGCAGCCCTCTTGTAGGCGTAAACAATGAGCAGTTCTTC. Its protein product is CASSPLVGVNNEQFF.

This clone was seen a single time. The chain has TRBV6-6 and TRBJ1-1; no clear D. The germline V and J ends were trimmed by 2 bases and 3 bases, with 7 bases remaining between them. Germline lookup yields CDR1 MNHNY and CDR2 SVGAGI (reference sequence). This CDR3 has 13 amino acids. The CDR3 sequence is CASSYEQYTEAFF. CDR3 nucleotides: TGTGCCAGCAGTTACGAACAATACACTGAAGCTTTCTTT.

The rearrangement links TRBV6-6 to TRBJ1-1; the match to TRBD1 covers 9 bases. The CDR3 is 13 residues long. The germline CDR1 and CDR2 sequences are MNHNY and SVGAGI (reference sequence). The ends lost 6 bases at V and 6 bases at J; junction bases unmatched: 5. CDR3 protein: CASRTGGTPEAFF. CDR3 sequence (DNA): TGTGCCAGCAGAACAGGGGGCACGCCTGAAGCTTTCTTT.

At least ten counts were recorded for this clone. The chain combines TRBV2 with TRBJ2-1; D is undetermined. The V gene's germline CDR1 is SNHLY and CDR2 FYNNEI. Trimming removed 6 bases from V and 9 bases from J, with 12 bases in between. CDR3 size: 12 residues. Here the CDR3 DNA reads TGTGCCAGCAGACGCGTTTTGGGTGAGCAGTTCTTC. Encoded protein: CASRRVLGEQFF.

This chain links TRBV7-2 with TRBJ2-7; 7 bases map to TRBD1. This CDR3 spans 14 amino acids. Losses at the gene ends were 1 base for V and 6 bases for J; bases not matched to a gene: 6. The germline V gene has CDR1 SGHTA and CDR2 FQGNSA. The CDR3 sequence: CASSLDRGAGEQYF. The CDR3 DNA reads TGTGCCAGCAGCTTAGACAGGGGAGCCGGCGAGCAGTACTTC. Full variable domain (missing parts from reference TRBV7-2 and TRBJ2-7): GAGVSQSPSNKVTEKGKDVELRCDPISGHTALYWYRQSLGQGLEFLIYFQGNSAPDKSGLPSDRFSAERTGGSVSTLTIQRTQQEDSAVYLCASSLDRGAGEQYFGPGTRLTVT.

The rearrangement joins TRBV15 to TRBJ1-5; TRBD1 matches 10 bases. Germline CDR1 is LNHNV and CDR2 is YYDKDF (reference sequence). V dropped 1 base and J dropped 6; count of bases not matched to a gene: 6. The CDR3 extends over 16 amino acids. The CDR3 nucleotides are TGTGCCACCAGCAGAGGGACAGGGGGAGTAGGTCAGCCCCAGCATTTT. Its translation: CATSRGTGGVGQPQHF.

This rearrangement joins TRBV7-2 to TRBJ2-7; 9 positions agree with TRBD2. This CDR3 spans 16 amino acids. Germline loops: CDR1 SGHTA, CDR2 FQGNSA. The ends lost 1 base at V and 1 base at J; junction bases unmatched: 5. The CDR3 region is CASSLESLAGSYEQYF. The DNA of the CDR3 is TGTGCCAGCAGCTTAGAATCGCTAGCGGGATCCTACGAGCAGTACTTC.

The CDR3 region is CAWSPAGTRGYTF. The CDR3 bases are TGTGCCTGGAGTCCCGCCGGGACGCGAGGCTACACCTTC. The chain employs TRBV30 and TRBJ1-2; a weak D match, TRBD1 (5 bases). Germline V gene sequence: CDR1 GTSNPN, CDR2 SVGIG (reference sequence). Between the trimmed V and J ends, which lost 2 bases and 8 bases, there was a span of 15 bases. The CDR3 has 13 amino acids.

The chain combines TRBV29-1 with TRBJ1-5, with unresolved D. With 4 bases removed from V and 6 bases from J, the gap between germline ends came to 13 bases. The CDR3 is made up of 13 amino acids. The germline V gene encodes CDR1 SQVTM and CDR2 ANQGSEA. This CDR3 is CSVVGLTGQPQHF. In nucleotides, the CDR3 is TGCAGCGTTGTAGGACTTACGGGTCAGCCCCAGCATTTT.

The rearrangement joins TRBV2 to TRBJ2-5, with D uncertain. CDR3 length: 11 residues. The V end lost 2 bases, the J end lost 5 bases, and 3 bases lay between the germline ends. Germline assignment: CDR1 SNHLY and CDR2 FYNNEI. The CDR3 region has the DNA TGTGCCAGCAGTGAAATTGAGACCCAGTACTTC. Protein sequence: CASSEIETQYF.

This clone appeared a few times. The gene calls are TRBV4-2 and TRBJ2-7; perhaps TRBD1 as D (6 bases). Deletions cut 1 base from V and 3 bases from J, with 16 bases between. This CDR3 contains 16 residues. Germline V gives CDR1 LGHNA, CDR2 YNFKEQ. The CDR3 DNA is TGTGCCAGCAGCCAAGGGACAGAAGATAGGGGCTACGAGCAGTACTTC. Translating gives CASSQGTEDRGYEQYF.

The V gene is TRBV19, the J gene TRBJ1-2, with D uncertain. Trimming pared 6 bases from V and 2 bases from J, leaving 16 bases between. This CDR3 comprises 15 residues. In germline, CDR1 is LNHDA, CDR2 SQIVND (reference sequence). The CDR3 protein is CASRRAKGRNYGYTF. DNA of the CDR3: TGTGCCAGTAGACGGGCGAAGGGTAGGAACTATGGCTACACCTTC.

The chain couples TRBV4-2 to TRBJ2-5; D is perhaps TRBD2 (6 bases). CDR3 length: 17 residues. The V gene's germline CDR1 is LGHNA and CDR2 YNFKEQ. The V end was cut by 0 bases, the J end by 4 bases, with 18 bases between. CDR3 protein: CASSQDFPGSGGETQYF. The CDR3 region has the DNA TGTGCCAGCAGCCAAGATTTTCCGGGGTCCGGGGGAGAGACCCAGTACTTC.

This clone has ten or more counts. In the same sample, other DNA sequences code for this CDR3. The chain uses TRBV2 and TRBJ1-2, with 7 bases matching TRBD1. J lost 4 bases, V lost 8 bases, and 4 bases had no gene match. Germline lookup yields CDR1 SNHLY and CDR2 FYNNEI. The CDR3 covers 12 residues. The DNA of the CDR3 is TGTGCCAGCGACAGGGAAGGCTATGGCTACACCTTC. Its translation: CASDREGYGYTF.

This chain uses TRBV7-6 with TRBJ2-7; D possibly matches TRBD1 or TRBD2 (5 bases each). In germline, CDR1 is SGHVS, CDR2 FNYEAQ. V dropped 1 base and J dropped 1 base, with 11 bases sitting between them. CDR3 length: 15 amino acids. The CDR3 is CASSLGTGLSYEQYF. The CDR3 DNA sequence: TGTGCCAGCAGCTTAGGAACGGGGCTATCCTACGAGCAGTACTTC.

Points on this clone: One base away lies a much larger clone, so this may be a sequencing read error. Other DNA sequences in this sample translate to the same CDR3. The chain joins TRBV19 to TRBJ2-5; 8 nucleotides match TRBD1. Trimming cost V 5 bases and J 2 bases; bases outside gene matches: 7. The length of the CDR3 is 15 residues. Germline V lookup: CDR1 LNHDA, CDR2 SQIVND (reference sequence). The chain's CDR3 is CASSSADRVQETQYF. Here the CDR3 DNA reads TGTGCCAGTAGTTCTGCGGACAGGGTTCAAGAGACCCAGTACTTC.